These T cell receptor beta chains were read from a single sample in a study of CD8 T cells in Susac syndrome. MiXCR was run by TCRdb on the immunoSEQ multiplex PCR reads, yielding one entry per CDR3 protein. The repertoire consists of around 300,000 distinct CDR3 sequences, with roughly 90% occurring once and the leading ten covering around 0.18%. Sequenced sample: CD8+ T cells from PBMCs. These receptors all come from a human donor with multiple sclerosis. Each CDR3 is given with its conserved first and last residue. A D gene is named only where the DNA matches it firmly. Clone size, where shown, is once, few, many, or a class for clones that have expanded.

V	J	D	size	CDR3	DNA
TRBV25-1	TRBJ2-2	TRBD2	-	CASSEYLQTSVTGELFF	TGTGCCAGCAGTGAATATTTGCAGACTAGCGTCACCGGGGAGCTGTTTTTT
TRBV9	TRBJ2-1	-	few	CASSDPTYEQFF	TGTGCCAGCAGCGACCCGACTTATGAGCAGTTCTTC
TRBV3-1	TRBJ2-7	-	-	CASSQDETEYEQYF	TGTGCCAGCAGCCAAGACGAGACGGAATACGAGCAGTACTTC
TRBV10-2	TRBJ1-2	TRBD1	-	CASSEAGTAYGYTF	TGCGCCAGCAGTGAGGCCGGGACAGCATATGGCTACACCTTC
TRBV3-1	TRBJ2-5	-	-	CASSQDTETQYF	TGTGCCAGCAGCCAAGACACTGAGACCCAGTACTTC
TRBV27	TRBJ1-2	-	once	CASSPPGAGDYGYTF	TGTGCCAGCAGCCCACCAGGGGCAGGGGACTATGGCTACACCTTC
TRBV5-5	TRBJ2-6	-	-	CASSPDGYSGANVLTF	TGTGCCAGCAGCCCGGACGGATACTCTGGGGCCAACGTCCTGACTTTC
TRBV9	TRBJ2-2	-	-	CASSIRNGELFF	TGTGCCAGCAGCATACGGAATGGGGAGCTGTTTTTT
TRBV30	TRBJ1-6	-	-	CAWSMNNSPLHF	TGTGCCTGGAGTATGAATAATTCACCCCTCCACTTT
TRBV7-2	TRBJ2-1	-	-	CASSPSTGGGYNEQFF	TGTGCCAGCAGCCCTTCGACAGGAGGGGGCTACAATGAGCAGTTCTTC
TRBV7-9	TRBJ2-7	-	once	CAASRDTYEQYF	TGTGCCGCCTCCCGGGACACCTACGAGCAGTACTTC
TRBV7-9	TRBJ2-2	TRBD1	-	CASSFPDRGHLTGELFF	TGTGCCAGCAGCTTCCCTGACAGGGGGCACCTCACCGGGGAGCTGTTTTTT
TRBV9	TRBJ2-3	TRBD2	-	CASSPLAGEETDTQYF	TGTGCCAGCAGCCCACTAGCGGGAGAGGAAACAGATACGCAGTATTTT
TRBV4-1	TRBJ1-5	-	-	CASSQEFATDPQHF	TGCGCCAGCAGCCAAGAATTCGCTACGGACCCCCAGCATTTT
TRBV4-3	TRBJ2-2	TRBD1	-	CASSQGTGVTGELFF	TGCGCCAGCAGCCAAGGGACAGGGGTCACCGGGGAGCTGTTTTTT
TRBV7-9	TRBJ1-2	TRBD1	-	CASSLMTGGYGYTF	TGTGCCAGCAGTCTGATGACAGGGGGCTATGGCTACACCTTC
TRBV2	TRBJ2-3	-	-	CASSRGLGTDTQYF	TGTGCCAGCTCCCGGGGATTGGGCACAGATACGCAGTATTTT
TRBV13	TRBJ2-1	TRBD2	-	CASSLLAGGWSYNEQFF	TGTGCCAGCAGCTTACTAGCGGGGGGGTGGTCCTACAATGAGCAGTTCTTC
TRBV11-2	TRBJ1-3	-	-	CASSAWGAENTIYF	TGTGCCAGCAGCGCCTGGGGAGCTGAAAACACCATATATTTT
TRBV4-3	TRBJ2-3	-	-	CASSRRSAGAQARTDTQYF	TGCGCCAGCAGCCGAAGATCCGCGGGTGCCCAAGCCCGCACAGATACGCAGTATTTT
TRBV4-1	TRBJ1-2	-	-	CASSPKTVSNYGYTF	TGCGCCAGCAGCCCCAAGACGGTGAGCAACTATGGCTACACCTTC
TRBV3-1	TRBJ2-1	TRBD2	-	CASSQVGGGSYNEQFF	TGTGCCAGCAGCCAAGTCGGGGGGGGCTCCTACAATGAGCAGTTCTTC
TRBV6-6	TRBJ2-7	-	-	CASRPALARQYEQYF	TGTGCCAGCAGACCCGCGCTAGCGAGACAGTACGAGCAGTACTTC
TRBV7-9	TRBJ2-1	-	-	CASSPRPPYNEQFF	TGTGCCAGCAGCCCGAGGCCCCCTTACAATGAGCAGTTCTTC
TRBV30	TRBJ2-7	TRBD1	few	CAWSPTGDEQYF	TGTGCCTGGAGTCCGACAGGGGACGAGCAGTACTTC
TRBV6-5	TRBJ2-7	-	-	CASSDWTVSYEQYF	TGTGCCAGCAGTGATTGGACGGTCTCCTACGAGCAGTACTTC
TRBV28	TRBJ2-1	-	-	CASSLTGSNYNEQFF	TGTGCCAGCAGTTTAACAGGTTCTAACTACAATGAGCAGTTCTTC
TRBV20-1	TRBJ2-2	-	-	CSARDPRETGELFF	TGCAGTGCTAGAGATCCCAGAGAAACCGGGGAGCTGTTTTTT
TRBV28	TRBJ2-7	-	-	CASSWSPYKSYYEQYF	TGTGCCAGCAGTTGGTCTCCTTACAAATCTTACTACGAGCAGTACTTC
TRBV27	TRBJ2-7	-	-	CASRPGLQSYEQYF	TGTGCCAGCAGGCCGGGACTTCAGAGCTACGAGCAGTACTTC
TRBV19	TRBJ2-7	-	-	CASSISRRWNYEQYF	TGTGCCAGTAGTATCTCCCGGAGGTGGAACTACGAGCAGTACTTC
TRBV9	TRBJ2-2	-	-	CASSVDGRNTGELFF	TGTGCCAGCAGCGTAGATGGGAGAAACACCGGGGAGCTGTTTTTT
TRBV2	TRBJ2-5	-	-	CASRVDSSQETQYF	TGTGCCAGCAGGGTGGACTCCTCCCAAGAGACCCAGTACTTC
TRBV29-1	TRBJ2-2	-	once	CSVVLVSGELFF	TGCAGCGTTGTTCTGGTTTCTGGGGAGCTGTTTTTT
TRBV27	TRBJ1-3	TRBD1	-	CASSYGQGANTIYF	TGTGCCAGCAGTTATGGACAGGGGGCGAACACCATATATTTT
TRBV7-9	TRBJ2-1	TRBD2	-	CASSARTSGGPNEQFF	TGTGCCAGCAGCGCCCGGACTAGCGGGGGGCCCAATGAGCAGTTCTTC
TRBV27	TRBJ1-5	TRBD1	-	CASRTGLSNQPQHF	TGTGCCAGCAGGACAGGGCTTAGCAATCAGCCCCAGCATTTT
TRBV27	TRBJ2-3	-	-	CASRPTADTQYF	TGTGCCAGCAGGCCGACGGCAGATACGCAGTATTTT
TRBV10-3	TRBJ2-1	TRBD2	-	CANLTPGTKRLSSYNEQFF	TGTGCCAACCTAACTCCCGGGACTAAGCGACTTAGCTCCTACAATGAGCAGTTCTTC
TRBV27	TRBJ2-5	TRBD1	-	CASSQGTGSSWETQYF	TGTGCCAGCAGTCAAGGGACAGGCTCCTCATGGGAGACCCAGTACTTC
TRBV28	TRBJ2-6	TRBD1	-	CASSRRGRSSGANVLTF	TGTGCCAGCAGTCGAAGGGGGCGCAGCTCTGGGGCCAACGTCCTGACTTTC
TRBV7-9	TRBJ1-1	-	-	CASSQDGEAFF	TGTGCCAGCAGCCAGGACGGTGAAGCTTTCTTT
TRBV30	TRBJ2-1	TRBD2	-	CAWSVTLAAYNEQFF	TGTGCCTGGAGTGTAACGCTAGCGGCCTACAATGAGCAGTTCTTC
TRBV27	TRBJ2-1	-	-	CASSLIGFGGLGNEQFF	TGTGCCAGCAGTTTGATTGGTTTCGGCGGCCTGGGTAATGAGCAGTTCTTC
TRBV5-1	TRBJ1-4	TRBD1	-	CASSLADRGQDEKLFF	TGCGCCAGCAGCTTAGCCGACAGGGGGCAAGACGAAAAACTGTTTTTT
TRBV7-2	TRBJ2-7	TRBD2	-	CASSPGGWRGSYEQYF	TGTGCCAGCAGCCCGGGGGGATGGCGGGGCTCCTACGAGCAGTACTTC
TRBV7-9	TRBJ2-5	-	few	CASSLREKPQETQYF	TGTGCCAGCAGCTTGAGGGAGAAGCCCCAAGAGACCCAGTACTTC
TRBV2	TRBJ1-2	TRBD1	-	CASSSKGTGGVDGYTF	TGTGCCAGCAGCTCAAAGGGGACAGGGGGCGTTGATGGCTACACCTTC
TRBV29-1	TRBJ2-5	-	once	CSVEDPALRGGETQYF	TGCAGCGTTGAAGACCCCGCTTTGAGGGGGGGGGAGACCCAGTACTTC
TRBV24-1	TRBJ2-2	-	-	CATGLGYTGELFF	TGTGCCACAGGACTCGGGTACACCGGGGAGCTGTTTTTT
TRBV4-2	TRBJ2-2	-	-	CASSHGGRPGELFF	TGTGCCAGCAGCCACGGGGGGCGGCCGGGGGAGCTGTTTTTT
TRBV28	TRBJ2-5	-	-	CASSGDFQETQYF	TGTGCCAGCAGTGGGGACTTCCAAGAGACCCAGTACTTC
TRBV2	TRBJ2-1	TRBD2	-	CASRGSGRAYNEQFF	TGTGCCAGCAGAGGTAGCGGGAGGGCCTACAATGAGCAGTTCTTC